These T cell receptor beta chains were read from a single sample in a study of cytomegalovirus exposure and HLA in healthy donors. Using immunoSEQ multiplex PCR, the repertoire was profiled, and TCRdb retains in-frame clones only, with some absent. Of some 100,000 clones in the sample, less than 70% were seen once. The specimen sequenced was PBMCs. These receptors all come from a woman aged 70-85 years in good health and CMV-seropositive. The CDR3 runs from the conserved cysteine through the conserved F or W. The D gene is left open where the match is weak.

length	V	D	CDR3
13	TRBV6-1	NA	CASSWTPNTEAFF
20	TRBV5-1	TRBD1	CASSLAVSGQGVATNEKLFF
13	TRBV27	NA	CATLTRGNNEQFF
15	TRBV6-1	TRBD1	CASSPRQGASTEAFF
16	TRBV19	TRBD2	CASSVLGGGVTDTQYF
15	TRBV7-2	NA	CASSPRWETTDTQYF
15	TRBV5-1	NA	CASSLQGATNEKLFF
14	TRBV15	NA	CATSREQTTDTQYF
13	TRBV18	NA	CASSPLASEKLFF
17	TRBV4-1	TRBD2	CASSQAGGAAGANVLTF
16	TRBV30	TRBD2	CAWSPGVAGGYNEQFF
16	TRBV7-2	NA	CASSLLGGATNEKLFF
12	TRBV7-9	NA	CASSLSGNTIYF
15	TRBV6-5	TRBD1	CASSMTGGGGEKLFF
17	TRBV15	TRBD1	CATSSPKGQGSSYEQYF
12	TRBV2	NA	CASTPFGNTIYF
13	TRBV30	NA	CAGDRQLNYGYTF
14	TRBV11-2	NA	CASSLIQGDTEAFF
14	TRBV6-5	NA	CASSYTGSRETQYF
16	TRBV27	TRBD1	CASSYPGTGGTDTQYF
15	TRBV4-2	TRBD1	CASSQDQGDLYGYTF
15	TRBV7-9	TRBD1	CASSSGQGSYNEQFF
15	TRBV7-9	NA	CASSPWGGKNTEAFF
14	TRBV7-9	TRBD1	CASSGRTGKETQYF
18	TRBV6-4	TRBD2	CASSKGLAGATGGDEQFF
13	TRBV2	NA	CASKVEENTEAFF
13	TRBV4-3	NA	CASSWSAGNTIYF
13	TRBV2	TRBD1	CASSLQGRYEQYF
15	TRBV6-5	TRBD1	CASSYSAGGETEAFF
10	TRBV20-1	NA	CSASRRGAFF
16	TRBV19	TRBD1	CASSDGTGTVGTEAFF
19	TRBV21-1	NA	CASIITSGGPKVSTDTQYF
17	TRBV18	NA	CASSPLKQGFGNTEAFF
17	TRBV6-1	NA	CASSDMGAGLAGNTIYF
14	TRBV4-2	TRBD1	CASSVQGDEQPQHF
13	TRBV10-3	NA	CASAEGGQETQYF
14	TRBV7-9	NA	CASSPQGSLGPLHF
13	TRBV6-1	NA	CASSGGLGYGYTF
15	TRBV9	TRBD2	CASSTGLARTDTQYF
15	TRBV4-2	NA	CASSPDNTVAYEQYF
15	TRBV7-2	TRBD1	CASSPSGTGTYEQYF
12	TRBV10-1	NA	CASSENSYGYTF
16	TRBV2	NA	CASSRERPSSGNTIYF
14	TRBV6-5	NA	CATMGGLSGNTIYF
12	TRBV30	TRBD1	CAWSPQGQGQYF
13	TRBV2	NA	CASSPGLGSPLHF
14	TRBV6-6	TRBD1	CASSKNRGQNEAFF
14	TRBV29-1	NA	CSVTAGTKNTEAFF
13	TRBV2	NA	CASSLQGNEKLFF
15	TRBV4-3	NA	CASSQDYTSTGELFF
14	TRBV5-5	NA	CASRIDSDWTEAFF
20	TRBV4-1	TRBD2	CASSQDRDSGGFANTGELFF
16	TRBV4-1	NA	CASSQVGLLGNEKLFF
11	TRBV5-5	NA	CASSGYTEAFF
15	TRBV6-6	NA	CASSYSNRQAYGYTF
16	TRBV6-5	TRBD1	CASSYVGQGRNSPLHF
15	TRBV2	TRBD1	CASRKGTGLSNEQFF
16	TRBV9	NA	CASSVRPGLPQDTIYF
13	TRBV11-2	NA	CASSLWGLETQYF
16	TRBV25-1	TRBD1	CASSAWTGLSYNEQFF